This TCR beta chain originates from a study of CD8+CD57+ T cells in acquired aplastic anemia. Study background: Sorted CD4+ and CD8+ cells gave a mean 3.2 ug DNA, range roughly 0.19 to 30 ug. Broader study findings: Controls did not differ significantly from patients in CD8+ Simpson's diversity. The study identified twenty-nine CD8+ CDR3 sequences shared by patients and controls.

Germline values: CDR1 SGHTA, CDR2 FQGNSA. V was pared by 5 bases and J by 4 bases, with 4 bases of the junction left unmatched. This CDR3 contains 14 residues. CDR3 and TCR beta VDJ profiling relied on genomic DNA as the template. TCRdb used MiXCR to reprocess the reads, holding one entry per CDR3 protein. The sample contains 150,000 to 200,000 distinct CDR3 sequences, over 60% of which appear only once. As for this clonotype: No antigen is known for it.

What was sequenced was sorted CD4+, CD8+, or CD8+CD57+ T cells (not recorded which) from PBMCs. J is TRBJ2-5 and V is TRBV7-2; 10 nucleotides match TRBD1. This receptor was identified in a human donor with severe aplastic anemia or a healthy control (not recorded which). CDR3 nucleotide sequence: TGTGCCAGCAGCAGTGACAGGGGGCGAGAGACCCAGTACTTC. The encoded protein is CASSSDRGRETQYF.